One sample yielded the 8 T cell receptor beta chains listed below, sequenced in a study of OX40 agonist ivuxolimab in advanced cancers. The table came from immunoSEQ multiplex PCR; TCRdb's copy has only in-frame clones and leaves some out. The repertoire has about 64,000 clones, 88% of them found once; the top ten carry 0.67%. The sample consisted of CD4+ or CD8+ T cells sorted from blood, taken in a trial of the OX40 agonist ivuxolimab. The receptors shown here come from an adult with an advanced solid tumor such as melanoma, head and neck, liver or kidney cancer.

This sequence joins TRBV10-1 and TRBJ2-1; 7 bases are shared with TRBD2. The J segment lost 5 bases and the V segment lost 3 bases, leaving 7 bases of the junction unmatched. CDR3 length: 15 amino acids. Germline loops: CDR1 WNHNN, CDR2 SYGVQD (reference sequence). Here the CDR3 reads CASSESGGSHNEQFF. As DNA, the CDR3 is TGCGCCAGCAGTGAAAGCGGCGGGAGCCACAATGAGCAGTTCTTC.

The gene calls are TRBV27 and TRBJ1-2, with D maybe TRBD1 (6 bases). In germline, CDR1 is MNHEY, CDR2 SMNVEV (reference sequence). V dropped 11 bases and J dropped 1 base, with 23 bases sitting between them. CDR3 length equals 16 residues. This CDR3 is CASGGQGPVGNYGYTF. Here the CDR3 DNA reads TGTGCCTCCGGGGGGCAGGGCCCCGTGGGTAACTATGGCTACACCTTC.

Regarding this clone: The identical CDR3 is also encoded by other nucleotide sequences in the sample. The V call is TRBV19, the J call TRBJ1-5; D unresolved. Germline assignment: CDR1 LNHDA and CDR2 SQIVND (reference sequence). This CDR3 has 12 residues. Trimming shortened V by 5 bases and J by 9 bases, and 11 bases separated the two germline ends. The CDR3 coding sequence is TGTGCCAGTAGTCCCCCACCCGGGCCCCAGCATTTT. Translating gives CASSPPPGPQHF.

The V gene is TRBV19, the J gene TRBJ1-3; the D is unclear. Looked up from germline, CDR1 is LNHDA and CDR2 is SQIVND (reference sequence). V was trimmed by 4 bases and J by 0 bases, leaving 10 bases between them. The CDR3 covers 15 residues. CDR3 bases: TGTGCCAGTAGTAGAGGACGGCGCTCTGGAAACACCATATATTTT. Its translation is CASSRGRRSGNTIYF.

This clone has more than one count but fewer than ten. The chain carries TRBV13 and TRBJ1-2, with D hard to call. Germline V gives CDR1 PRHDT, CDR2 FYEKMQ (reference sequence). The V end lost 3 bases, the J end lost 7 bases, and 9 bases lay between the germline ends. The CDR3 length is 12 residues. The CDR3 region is CASSFREFGYTF. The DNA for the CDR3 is TGTGCCAGCAGCTTTCGGGAATTTGGCTACACCTTC.

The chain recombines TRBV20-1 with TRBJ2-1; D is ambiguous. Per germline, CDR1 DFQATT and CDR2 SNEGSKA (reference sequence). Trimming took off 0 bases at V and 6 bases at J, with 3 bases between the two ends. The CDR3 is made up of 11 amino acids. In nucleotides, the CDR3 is TGCAGTGCTAGAGAGAGCAATGAGCAGTTCTTC. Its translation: CSARESNEQFF.

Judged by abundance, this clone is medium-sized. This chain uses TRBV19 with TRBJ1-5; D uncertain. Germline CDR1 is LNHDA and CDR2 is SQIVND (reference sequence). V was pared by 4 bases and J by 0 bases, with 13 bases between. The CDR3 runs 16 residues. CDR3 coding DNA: TGTGCCAGTAGTAAGAGAACAGTGGATAGCAATCAGCCCCAGCATTTT. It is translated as CASSKRTVDSNQPQHF.

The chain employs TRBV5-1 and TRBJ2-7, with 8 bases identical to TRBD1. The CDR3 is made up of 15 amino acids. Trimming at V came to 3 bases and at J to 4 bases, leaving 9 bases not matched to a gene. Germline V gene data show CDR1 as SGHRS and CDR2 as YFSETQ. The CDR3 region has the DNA TGCGCCAGCAGCTCAGGGGGCACCGGGAATTACGAGCAGTACTTC. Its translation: CASSSGGTGNYEQYF.